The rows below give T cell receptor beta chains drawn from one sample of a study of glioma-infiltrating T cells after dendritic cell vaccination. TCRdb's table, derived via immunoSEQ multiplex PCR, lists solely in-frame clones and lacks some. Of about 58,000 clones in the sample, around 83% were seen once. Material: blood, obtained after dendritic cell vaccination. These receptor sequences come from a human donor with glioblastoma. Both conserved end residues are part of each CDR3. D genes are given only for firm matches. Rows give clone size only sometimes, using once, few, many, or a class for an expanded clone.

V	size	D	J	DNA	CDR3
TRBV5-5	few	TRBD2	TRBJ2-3	TGTGCCAGCAGCTCTGCTAGCGGGGGGGGACAGTCGCAGTATTTT	CASSSASGGGQSQYF
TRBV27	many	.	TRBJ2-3	TGTGCCAGCAGTTTACTAACCCCGAGCACAGATACGCAGTATTTT	CASSLLTPSTDTQYF
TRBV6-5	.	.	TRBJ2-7	TGTGCCAGCAGTGCTCGGGAGAACTTCTACGAGCAGTACTTC	CASSARENFYEQYF
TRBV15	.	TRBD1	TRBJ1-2	TGTGCCACCAGCAGAGATTGGGCAGGGGGCGGCTACACCTTC	CATSRDWAGGGYTF
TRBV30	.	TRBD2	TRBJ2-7	TGTGCCTGGAGTGTAAGCGGGGGTGCTTACGAGCAGTACTTC	CAWSVSGGAYEQYF
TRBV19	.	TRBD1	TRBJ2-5	TGTGCCAGTAGTTCCCGCCCGGGACAGGGGCTGAAGACCCAGTACTTC	CASSSRPGQGLKTQYF
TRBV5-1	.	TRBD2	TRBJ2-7	TGCGCCAGCAGCTTCACTAGCGGGGGGGGGAACGAGCAGTACTTC	CASSFTSGGGNEQYF
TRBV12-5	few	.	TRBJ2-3	TGTGCTAGTGGTTTAGGGGTTCGCACAGATACGCAGTATTTT	CASGLGVRTDTQYF
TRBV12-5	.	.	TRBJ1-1	TGTGCTAGTACGTTAGACACTGAAGCTTTCTTT	CASTLDTEAFF
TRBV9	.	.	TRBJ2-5	TGTGCCAGCAGCCCTCCCTCGGGGGAGACCCAGTACTTC	CASSPPSGETQYF
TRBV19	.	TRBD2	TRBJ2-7	TGTGCCAGTAGCGTTAGCGGGGGGCGCTACGAGCAGTACTTC	CASSVSGGRYEQYF
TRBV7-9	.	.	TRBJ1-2	TGTGCCAGCAGCTCTACTGATCTGGACACCTTC	CASSSTDLDTF
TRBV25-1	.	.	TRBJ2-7	TGTGCCAGCAGCGACACCAGTGGCCACGAGCAGTACTTC	CASSDTSGHEQYF
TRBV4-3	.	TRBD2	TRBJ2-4	TGCGCCAGCAGCCAAGATATTACTAGCGGGGGCCCAATAATAGCCAAAAACATTCAGTACTTC	CASSQDITSGGPIIAKNIQYF
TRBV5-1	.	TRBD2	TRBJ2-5	TGCGCCAGCAGCTTTGGGACTAGCGGGGGCCAGACCCAGTACTTC	CASSFGTSGGQTQYF
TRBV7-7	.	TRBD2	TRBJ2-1	TGTGCTAGCAGCCGAGCGGGGGGGCCGGGGAATGAGCAGTTCTTC	CASSRAGGPGNEQFF
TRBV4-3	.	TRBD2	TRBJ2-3	TGCGCCAGCAGCCAAGCCTATTACCTAGCGGGGGTTTCAGATACGCAGTATTTT	CASSQAYYLAGVSDTQYF
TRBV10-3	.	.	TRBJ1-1	TGTGCCACGATTGGGGGGTCCACTGAAGCTTTCTTT	CATIGGSTEAFF
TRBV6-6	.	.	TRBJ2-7	TGTGCCAGCAGCCCCCGGGACTCCTTATCCTACGAGCAGTACTTC	CASSPRDSLSYEQYF
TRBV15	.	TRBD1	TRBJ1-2	TGTGCCACCAGGCCGAGACAGGGACGAATTTCCTATGGCTACACCTTC	CATRPRQGRISYGYTF
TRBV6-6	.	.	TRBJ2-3	TGTGCCAGCAGGCCGTTCGGCGGGGGCTACACAGATACGCAGTATTTT	CASRPFGGGYTDTQYF
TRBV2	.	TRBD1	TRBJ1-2	TGTGCCAGCAGTGAAAGAGACAGGGAGAGAGGCTACACCTTC	CASSERDRERGYTF
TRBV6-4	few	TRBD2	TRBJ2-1	TGTGCCAGCAGTCCACTAGCGGGGGGGAGTGATGAGCAGTTCTTC	CASSPLAGGSDEQFF
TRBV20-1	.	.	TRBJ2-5	TGCAGTGCGAGCAGGGAAGAGACCCAGTACTTC	CSASREETQYF
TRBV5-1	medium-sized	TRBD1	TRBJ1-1	TGCGCCAGCAAACACACACAGGGGGAAGTTTACACTGAAGCTTTCTTT	CASKHTQGEVYTEAFF
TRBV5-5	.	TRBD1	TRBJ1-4	TGTGCCAGCAGCCGGGGACAGTTTAATGAAAAACTGTTTTTT	CASSRGQFNEKLFF
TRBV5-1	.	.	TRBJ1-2	TGCGCCAGCAGCTTCGCCGGGACACCTAACTATGGCTACACCTTC	CASSFAGTPNYGYTF
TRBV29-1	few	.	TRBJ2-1	TGCAGCGCTGGAGTTTGGAATGAGCAGTTCTTC	CSAGVWNEQFF
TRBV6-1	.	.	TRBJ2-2	TGTGCCAGCAACACCGCAGGGGGCGGGAGCGGGGAGCTGTTTTTT	CASNTAGGGSGELFF
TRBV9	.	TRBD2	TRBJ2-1	TGTGCCAGCAGCGTAGTAGCGGGGGGGCCTGAGCAGTTCTTC	CASSVVAGGPEQFF
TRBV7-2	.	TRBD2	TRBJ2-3	TGTGCCAGCAGCCACCAGCGGGGGGGCGGGACAGATACGCAGTATTTT	CASSHQRGGGTDTQYF
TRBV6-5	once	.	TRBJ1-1	TGTGCCAGCAGTTACTCGCGGGCCGTAAACACTGAAGCTTTCTTT	CASSYSRAVNTEAFF
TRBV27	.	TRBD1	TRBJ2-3	TGTGCCAGCAGTTGGGACAGGGTGAGGGCAGATACGCAGTATTTT	CASSWDRVRADTQYF
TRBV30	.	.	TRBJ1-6	TGTGCCTGGAGTCCTACCCCGAGGCAGGGCAATTCACCCCTCCACTTT	CAWSPTPRQGNSPLHF
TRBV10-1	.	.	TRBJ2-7	TGCGCCAGCGGTTCTAGCTCCTACGAGCAGTACTTC	CASGSSSYEQYF
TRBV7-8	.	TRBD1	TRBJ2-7	TGTGCCAGCAGCTCCCACCGGGACAGATCCTACGAGCAGTACTTC	CASSSHRDRSYEQYF
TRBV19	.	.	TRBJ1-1	TGTGCCAGTAGTATAGATTCATTAGGGGGCACTGAAGCTTTCTTT	CASSIDSLGGTEAFF
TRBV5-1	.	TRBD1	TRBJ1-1	TGCGCCAGCAGCCAATCCCCACAGGGGAGCGACACTGAAGCTTTCTTT	CASSQSPQGSDTEAFF
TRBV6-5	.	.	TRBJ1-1	TGTGCCAGCGCGGGGGACCGTTTGGTCACTGAAGCTTTCTTT	CASAGDRLVTEAFF
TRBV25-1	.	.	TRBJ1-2	TGTGCCAGCAGTGATGGAGGACGGATTCAATATGGCTACACCTTC	CASSDGGRIQYGYTF
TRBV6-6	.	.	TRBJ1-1	TGTGCCAGCAGTACTCAAAGCCGGCGGGCTTTCTTT	CASSTQSRRAFF
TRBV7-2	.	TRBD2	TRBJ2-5	TGTGCCAGCAGCTCGGCGGCGGGGGGGGGTCAGGAGACCCAGTACTTC	CASSSAAGGGQETQYF
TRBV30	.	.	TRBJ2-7	TGTGCCTGGACCACCCCACAGTCTCTCTACGAGCAGTACTTC	CAWTTPQSLYEQYF
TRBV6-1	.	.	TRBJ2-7	TGTGCCAGCAGTGAAGTGTCCTTAAGCCATATTACTTACGAGCAGTACTTC	CASSEVSLSHITYEQYF
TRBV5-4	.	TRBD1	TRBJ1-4	TGTGCCAGCAGCGAGGGACAGGGGCCTGAGAAACTGTTTTTT	CASSEGQGPEKLFF
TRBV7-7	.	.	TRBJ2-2	TGTGCTAGCGGCACCCGGCCAGGGGGAACCGGGGAGCTGTTTTTT	CASGTRPGGTGELFF
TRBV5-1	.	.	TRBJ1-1	TGCGCCAGCAGCTTGGCCCTCGGGGAGGCCACTGAAGCTTTCTTT	CASSLALGEATEAFF
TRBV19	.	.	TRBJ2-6	TGTGCCAGCTCAGGGGCCGGGGCCAACGTCCTGACTTTC	CASSGAGANVLTF
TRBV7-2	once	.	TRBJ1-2	TGTGCCAGCAGCTTAGTAGGAGCGGATGGCTACACCTTC	CASSLVGADGYTF
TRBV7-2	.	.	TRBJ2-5	TGTGCCAGCAGCTCCGGAGTCCAAGAGACCCAGTACTTC	CASSSGVQETQYF
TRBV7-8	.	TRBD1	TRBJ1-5	TGTGCCAGCAGCTCCTCCGCAGGGGGAGGTCAGCCCCAGCATTTT	CASSSSAGGGQPQHF
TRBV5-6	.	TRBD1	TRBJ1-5	TGTGCCAGCAGCTTGGCCGGGACAGGATATCAGCCCCAGCATTTT	CASSLAGTGYQPQHF
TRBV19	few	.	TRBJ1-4	TGTGCCAGTACCAATCGGGGGGCGGAAGAAAAACTGTTTTTT	CASTNRGAEEKLFF